This T cell receptor (beta chain) stems from a study of T cell changes during pregnancy in multiple sclerosis. Only in-frame clones appear in the TCRdb table, and some are missing; sequencing was by immunoSEQ multiplex PCR. The table has about 130,000 clones, roughly 97% seen once. The CDR3 covers 14 residues. The specimen comprised peripheral blood, sampled after pregnancy. This receptor was taken from a female donor with multiple sclerosis, enrolled in a pregnancy study. V is TRBV21-1 and J is TRBJ2-1; TRBD1 is the table's D call and was not checked against the DNA. TRBV21-1 is annotated as a pseudogene. CDR3 protein: CASSSTGSSNEQFF. CDR3 nucleotide sequence: TGTGCCAGCAGCTCTACAGGGTCCTCTAATGAGCAGTTCTTC.